One and the same sample provided the 31 T cell receptor beta chains below, sequenced in a study of technical replicates of blood from a handful of donors. Generated by immunoSEQ multiplex PCR, the TCRdb table keeps only in-frame clones and is missing some. The table includes under 80,000 clones, nearly 90% detected once. Sequenced material: PBMCs. Receptors originate from a human donor in good health. Some clones in this sample may be carry-over from other donors' samples.

As DNA, the CDR3 is TGTGCCAGCAGCCAAGCATTCGGACAGGGCAGTACTGAAAAACTGTTTTTT. Its protein is CASSQAFGQGSTEKLFF. The chain recombines TRBV4-2 with TRBJ1-4, with TRBD1 identical over 8 bases. Losses at the gene ends were 1 base for V and 7 bases for J; bases not matched to a gene: 11. CDR1 and CDR2 (germline): LGHNA, YNFKEQ. The CDR3 contains 17 residues.

V is TRBV2 and J is TRBJ2-2; 14 bases line up with TRBD2. CDR1 and CDR2 (germline): SNHLY, FYNNEI. Trimming took 6 bases from V and 7 from J; bases not matched to a gene: 10. The CDR3 loop spans 17 amino acids. CDR3 DNA sequence: TGTGCCAGCAGCATCGCGACTAGCGGGGGGGCTGGCGGGGAGCTGTTTTTT. It encodes CASSIATSGGAGGELFF.

The rearrangement uses TRBV5-1 and TRBJ2-1; D unclear. The CDR3 contains 13 residues. The V gene's germline CDR1 is SGHRS and CDR2 YFSETQ. Trimming removed 5 bases at V and 6 bases at J, with 12 bases between. The CDR3 loop reads CASSVGVSNEQFF. CDR3 sequence (DNA): TGCGCCAGCAGTGTTGGAGTATCCAATGAGCAGTTCTTC.

CDR3 amino acids: CASKGQGSGNTIYF. The CDR3 DNA follows: TGTGCCAGCAAGGGACAGGGGTCTGGAAACACCATATATTTT. This rearrangement joins TRBV6-1 to TRBJ1-3, with 10 nucleotides matching TRBD1. Germline V gives CDR1 MNHNS, CDR2 SASEGT. With 7 bases clipped from V and 1 base from J, the junction kept 1 base outside the gene matches. The CDR3 extends over 14 amino acids.

CDR3 DNA sequence: TGTGCCAGCAGCTTGGGGACAGATACCTACGAGCAGTACTTC. This sequence encodes CASSLGTDTYEQYF. J is TRBJ2-7 and V is TRBV7-2; TRBD1 agrees at 7 bases. There are 14 residues in the CDR3. V lost 3 bases, J lost 2 bases, and 4 bases stayed unmatched. The V gene's germline CDR1 is SGHTA and CDR2 FQGNSA.

This clone came up a few times. The chain uses TRBV30 and TRBJ1-5; D is unresolved. The V end lost 0 bases, the J end lost 7 bases, and 10 bases lay between the germline ends. The CDR3 sequence is 13 residues long. CDR1 and CDR2 (germline): GTSNPN, SVGIG (reference sequence). The CDR3 reads CAWSVISGQPQHF. The CDR3 DNA follows: TGTGCCTGGAGTGTAATCTCAGGACAGCCCCAGCATTTT.

The CDR3 region has the DNA TGTGCCAGCAGTTACTCGTCTCCTATGCGAATTGGTGAGCAGTTCTTC. The encoded protein is CASSYSSPMRIGEQFF. The chain combines TRBV6-5 with TRBJ2-1; D not resolved. Between the trimmed V and J ends, which lost 0 bases and 9 bases, there was a span of 18 bases. Germline CDR1 MNHEY, CDR2 SVGAGI. The CDR3 contains 16 residues.

V gene TRBV13 combines with J gene TRBJ1-2, with a tentative D call TRBD1 (5 bases). V was pared by 4 bases and J by 8 bases, with 17 bases between. Germline CDR1 is PRHDT and CDR2 is FYEKMQ (reference sequence). This CDR3 is built from 14 residues. The CDR3 here is CASSSPGGAGGYTF. CDR3 sequence (DNA): TGTGCCAGCAGCTCTCCAGGAGGGGCGGGAGGCTACACCTTC.

This rearrangement joins TRBV6-1 to TRBJ2-6; D gene uncertain. Deletions cut 7 bases from V and 2 bases from J, with 9 bases between. This CDR3 region has 14 residues. CDR1 MNHNS and CDR2 SASEGT come from the germline V gene. In DNA form, the CDR3 reads TGTGCCAGCAAGAGTCATACTGGGGCCAACGTCCTGACTTTC. This codes for CASKSHTGANVLTF.

V usage is TRBV9 and J usage is TRBJ2-7, with D possibly matching TRBD1 (6 bases). The CDR3 is made up of 14 amino acids. Trimming shortened V by 0 bases and J by 2 bases, and 9 bases separated the two germline ends. Germline V gene lookup returns CDR1 SGDLS and CDR2 YYNGEE. CDR3 nucleotide sequence: TGTGCCAGCAGCGTAGAACAGGGACCCTACGAGCAGTACTTC. It codes for CASSVEQGPYEQYF.

This chain connects TRBV7-9 to TRBJ1-4, with D unclear. Trimming took off 5 bases at V and 8 bases at J, with 9 bases between the two ends. CDR1 and CDR2 (germline): SEHNR, FQNEAQ (reference sequence). The CDR3 length is 12 residues. CDR3 residues: CASSLISEKLFF. CDR3 DNA: TGTGCCAGCAGCCTAATATCGGAAAAACTGTTTTTT.

The CDR3 DNA is TGCGCCAGCAGCCGCGACAGCCAGAACACTGAAGCTTTCTTT. This sequence encodes CASSRDSQNTEAFF. The chain links TRBV5-1 to TRBJ1-1; TRBD1 is a possible D gene (5 bases). The germline V and J ends were trimmed by 4 bases and 1 base, with 11 bases remaining between them. The germline V gene has CDR1 SGHRS and CDR2 YFSETQ. The CDR3 covers 14 residues.

CDR3 nucleotide sequence: TGCGCCAGCAGCTTGACTAGCGGGACCTACAATGAGCAGTTCTTC. As protein: CASSLTSGTYNEQFF. The chain combines TRBV5-1 with TRBJ2-1, with 10 bases matching TRBD2. Germline CDR1 reads SGHRS; CDR2 reads YFSETQ. The CDR3 runs to 15 residues. The trim removed 1 base at V and 2 bases at J, leaving 0 bases unmatched. Using reference TRBV5-1 and TRBJ2-1 for the parts outside the CDR3, the full variable domain is KAGVTQTPRYLIKTRGQQVTLSCSPISGHRSVSWYQQTPGQGLQFLFEYFSETQRNKGNFPGRFSGRQFSNSRSEMNVSTLELGDSALYLCASSLTSGTYNEQFFGPGTRLTVL.

The chain has TRBV4-2 and TRBJ1-2; 10 nucleotides line up with TRBD1. The V segment lost 2 bases and the J segment 5 bases; nucleotides outside the gene matches: 8. The CDR3 spans 16 residues. CDR1 is LGHNA, CDR2 YNFKEQ, per germline. Written as DNA, the CDR3 is TGTGCCAGCAGCCAATCAGGGACAGGGGCGAGGTATGGCTACACCTTC. Translating gives CASSQSGTGARYGYTF.

The chain is built from TRBV5-1 and TRBJ2-5; 7 nucleotides line up with TRBD1. This CDR3 is 12 amino acids long. Germline V gives CDR1 SGHRS, CDR2 YFSETQ. V was pared by 2 bases and J by 5 bases, with 0 bases of the junction left unmatched. CDR3 sequence reads: CASSLQGETQYF. The DNA for the CDR3 is TGCGCCAGCAGCTTACAGGGGGAGACCCAGTACTTC. Looking up the rest from reference TRBV5-1 and TRBJ2-5 gives the full variable domain: KAGVTQTPRYLIKTRGQQVTLSCSPISGHRSVSWYQQTPGQGLQFLFEYFSETQRNKGNFPGRFSGRQFSNSRSEMNVSTLELGDSALYLCASSLQGETQYFGPGTRLLVL.

The chain carries TRBV19 and TRBJ2-7; a weak D match, TRBD1 (6 bases). Per the germline V gene, CDR1 is LNHDA and CDR2 is SQIVND (reference sequence). The CDR3 has 12 amino acids. Between the trimmed V and J ends, which lost 6 bases and 6 bases, there was a span of 12 bases. The CDR3 loop is CASSPNRVEQYF. The CDR3 coding sequence is TGTGCCAGTAGCCCAAACAGGGTCGAGCAGTACTTC.

The V and J genes are TRBV4-1 and TRBJ1-5; D might be TRBD1 (5 bases). Germline V CDR1 and CDR2: MGHRA, YSYEKL. CDR3 length: 17 residues. Trimming left V 4 bases short and J 0 bases short, with 16 bases between. The DNA for the CDR3 is TGCGCCAGCAGCCCTCACCGGGGACTGTATAGCAATCAGCCCCAGCATTTT. It translates to CASSPHRGLYSNQPQHF.

In its sample, this clone was seen a few times. V and J are TRBV6-4 and TRBJ2-7; D possibly corresponds to TRBD1 (5 bases). The CDR3 consists of 15 residues. Between the trimmed V and J ends, which lost 8 bases and 4 bases, there was a span of 21 bases. Germline V CDR1 and CDR2: MRHNA, SNTAGT. The CDR3 here is CASAFLDSPGYEQYF. CDR3 sequence (DNA): TGTGCCAGCGCGTTCTTAGACAGTCCAGGATACGAGCAGTACTTC.

This clone occurred once. The rearrangement uses TRBV29-1 and TRBJ2-7; a weak D match, TRBD1 (6 bases). Trimming shortened V by 5 bases and J by 2 bases, and 16 bases separated the two germline ends. The CDR3 is 14 amino acids. Germline loops: CDR1 SQVTM, CDR2 ANQGSEA. The CDR3 reads CSVLPGHPPYEQYF. CDR3 bases: TGCAGCGTTCTCCCGGGACATCCTCCCTACGAGCAGTACTTC.

The DNA for the CDR3 is TGCGCCAGCAGCCGGACTAGCGGGGTGGATACGCAGTATTTT. Protein: CASSRTSGVDTQYF. This chain joins TRBV5-1 and TRBJ2-3, with 12 bases matching TRBD2. CDR3 length: 14 residues. The germline V gene has CDR1 SGHRS and CDR2 YFSETQ. The J segment lost 6 bases and the V segment lost 4 bases, leaving 3 bases of the junction unmatched.

This rearrangement joins TRBV30 to TRBJ1-1, with a tentative D call TRBD1 (5 bases). The germline V and J ends were trimmed by 5 bases and 1 base, with 17 bases remaining between them. Per the germline V gene, CDR1 is GTSNPN and CDR2 is SVGIG (reference sequence). The CDR3 has 15 amino acids. CDR3 in DNA: TGTGCCTGGGGGGTCGGGACTGTCCCGAACACTGAAGCTTTCTTT. It is translated as CAWGVGTVPNTEAFF.

This clone was detected a few times. The rearrangement links TRBV2 to TRBJ1-1; D uncertain. Trimming took 4 bases from V and 1 from J, leaving 13 bases between them. The CDR3 is 15 amino acids. Germline V lookup: CDR1 SNHLY, CDR2 FYNNEI. The chain's CDR3 is CASSGNTVRNTEAFF. The CDR3 region has the DNA TGTGCCAGCAGTGGCAATACGGTCCGGAACACTGAAGCTTTCTTT. The variable domain in full, completed from reference TRBV2 and TRBJ1-1, reads EPEVTQTPSHQVTQMGQEVILRCVPISNHLYFYWYRQILGQKVEFLVSFYNNEISEKSEIFDDQFSVERPDGSNFTLKIRSTKLEDSAMYFCASSGNTVRNTEAFFGQGTRLTVV.

The chain is built from TRBV7-2 and TRBJ1-1; 7 bases align to TRBD1. Germline trimming cut 1 base from V and 8 bases from J; bases unmatched to any gene: 1. Looked up from germline, CDR1 is SGHTA and CDR2 is FQGNSA. This CDR3 is 12 amino acids long. This chain's CDR3 is CASSLVDREAFF. DNA of the CDR3: TGTGCCAGCAGCTTAGTGGACAGGGAAGCTTTCTTT.

The chain uses TRBV18 and TRBJ1-2; D uncertain. CDR1 is KGHSH, CDR2 LQKENI, per germline. V lost 1 base and J lost 4, with 16 bases in between. This CDR3 contains 16 residues. In nucleotides, the CDR3 is TGTGCCAGCTCACCACAAGAGTCGACCGCGGGCTATGGCTACACCTTC. Translating it yields CASSPQESTAGYGYTF.

The chain uses TRBV30 and TRBJ1-5, with D hard to call. In germline, CDR1 is GTSNPN, CDR2 SVGIG (reference sequence). V dropped 0 bases and J dropped 9 bases, with 12 bases sitting between them. This CDR3 region has 13 residues. CDR3 loop: CAWSVSPSGPQHF. In nucleotides, the CDR3 is TGTGCCTGGAGTGTTTCGCCCAGCGGGCCCCAGCATTTT.

This clone was picked up a small number of times. This sequence joins TRBV11-2 and TRBJ2-6; 7 bases map to TRBD1. Germline CDR1 and CDR2: SGHAT and FQNNGV. The CDR3 is 16 amino acids. With 0 bases clipped from V and 4 bases from J, the junction kept 3 bases outside the gene matches. DNA of the CDR3: TGTGCCAGCAGCTTAGATCAGGGGGTAGGGGCCAACGTCCTGACTTTC. It codes for CASSLDQGVGANVLTF.

The rearrangement links TRBV9 to TRBJ2-3; 9 positions match TRBD2. The length of the CDR3 is 15 residues. The J segment lost 4 bases and the V segment lost 2 bases, leaving 5 bases of the junction unmatched. CDR1 and CDR2 (germline): SGDLS, YYNGEE. The CDR3 region has the DNA TGTGCCAGCAGCGTTAGCGGGGGAGGGGCAGATACGCAGTATTTT. Translated, it gives CASSVSGGGADTQYF.

V gene TRBV6-4 combines with J gene TRBJ2-1, with a weak D call TRBD2 (6 bases). Trimming removed 3 bases at V and 9 bases at J, with 15 bases between. Germline CDR1 is MRHNA and CDR2 is SNTAGT. CDR3 length equals 14 residues. The CDR3 region is CASSEIGGFGEQFF. In DNA, the CDR3 is TGTGCCAGCAGTGAGATCGGGGGTTTCGGTGAGCAGTTCTTC.

The count of this clone is one. The chain combines TRBV4-1 with TRBJ2-7; D may be TRBD1 (7 bases). V was trimmed by 1 base and J by 6 bases, leaving 22 bases between them. Germline V CDR1 and CDR2: MGHRA, YSYEKL. The CDR3 is 17 residues long. The CDR3 DNA reads as TGCGCCAGCAGCCAAGCCTCCGGGCAGGGGGGTTTTTCCGAGCAGTACTTC. Encoded protein: CASSQASGQGGFSEQYF.

The gene calls are TRBV30 and TRBJ1-2, with D possibly being TRBD1 (5 bases). CDR3 length equals 14 residues. Deletions cut 0 bases from V and 8 bases from J, with 16 bases between. Germline loops: CDR1 GTSNPN, CDR2 SVGIG (reference sequence). CDR3 DNA: TGTGCCTGGAGTGTATTATTACAGGCCGGGGGCTACACCTTC. This codes for CAWSVLLQAGGYTF.

This clone was found a few times. The chain uses TRBV12-1 and TRBJ1-1; TRBD1 is the table's D call, not checked against the DNA. TRBV12-1 is a pseudogene locus. The CDR3 length is 17 residues. CDR3 residues: CASTLHGKGGMNTEAFF. The CDR3 DNA reads as TGTGCCAGCACCCTGCATGGAAAAGGGGGCATGAACACTGAAGCTTTCTTT.